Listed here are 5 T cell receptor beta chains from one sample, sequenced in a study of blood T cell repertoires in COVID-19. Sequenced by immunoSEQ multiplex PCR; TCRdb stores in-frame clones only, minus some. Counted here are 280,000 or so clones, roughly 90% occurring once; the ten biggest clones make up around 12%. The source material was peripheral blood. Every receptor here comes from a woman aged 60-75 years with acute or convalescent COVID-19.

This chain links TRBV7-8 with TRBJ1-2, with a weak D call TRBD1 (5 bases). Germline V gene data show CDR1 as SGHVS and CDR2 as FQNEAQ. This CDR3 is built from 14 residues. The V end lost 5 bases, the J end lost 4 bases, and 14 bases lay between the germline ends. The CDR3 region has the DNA TGTGCCAGCAGCCCGCAGGGTAACGCCTATGGCTACACCTTC. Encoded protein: CASSPQGNAYGYTF.

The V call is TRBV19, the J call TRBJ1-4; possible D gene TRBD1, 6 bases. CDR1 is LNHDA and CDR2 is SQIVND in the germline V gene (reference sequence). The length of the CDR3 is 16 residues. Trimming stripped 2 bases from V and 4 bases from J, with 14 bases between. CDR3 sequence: CASSITGQLYNEKLFF. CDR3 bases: TGTGCCAGTAGTATAACGGGACAACTTTATAATGAAAAACTGTTTTTT.

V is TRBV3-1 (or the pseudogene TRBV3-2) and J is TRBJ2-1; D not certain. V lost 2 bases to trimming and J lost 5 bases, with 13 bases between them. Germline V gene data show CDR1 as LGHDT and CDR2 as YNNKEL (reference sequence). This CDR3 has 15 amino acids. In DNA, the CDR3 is TGTGCCAGCAGCCAAACTGCAGGATCCAACAATGAGCAGTTCTTC. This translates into CASSQTAGSNNEQFF.

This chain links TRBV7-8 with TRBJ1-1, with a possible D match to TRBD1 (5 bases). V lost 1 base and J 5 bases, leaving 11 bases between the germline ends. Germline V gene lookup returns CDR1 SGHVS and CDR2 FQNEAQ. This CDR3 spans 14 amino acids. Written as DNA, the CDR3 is TGTGCCAGCAGCTTAGTCGGAGGGGCAACTGAAGCTTTCTTT. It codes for CASSLVGGATEAFF.

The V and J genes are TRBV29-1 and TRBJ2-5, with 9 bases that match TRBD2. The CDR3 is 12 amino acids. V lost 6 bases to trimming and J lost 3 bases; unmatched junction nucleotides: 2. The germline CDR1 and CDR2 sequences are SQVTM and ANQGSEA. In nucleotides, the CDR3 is TGCAGCGTCTTAGCGGGGGAAGAGACCCAGTACTTC. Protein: CSVLAGEETQYF.